The 30 T cell receptor beta chains presented below share a single source sample, sequenced in a study of cytomegalovirus exposure and HLA in healthy donors. Primers included in the PCR were 60 Vbeta and 13 Jbeta primers. Sequenced by immunoSEQ multiplex PCR; TCRdb stores in-frame clones only, minus some. The table lists around 190,000 clones, about 80% of them singletons. Sequenced input: PBMCs. The receptors stem from a woman in her 30s in good health and CMV-seronegative.

This clone has a handful of counts. The chain couples TRBV15 to TRBJ2-5; TRBD2 matches at 10 bases. The CDR3 contains 15 residues. The junction had 3 bases not matched to a gene; V was cut back by 1 base and J by 4 bases. From germline, CDR1 is LNHNV and CDR2 YYDKDF (reference sequence). The CDR3 spells CATSRASGGGETQYF. The CDR3 region has the DNA TGTGCCACCAGCAGAGCCAGCGGGGGGGGAGAGACCCAGTACTTC.

This chain joins TRBV28 and TRBJ2-5; 9 bases match TRBD2. Per germline, CDR1 MDHEN and CDR2 SYDVKM. V gave up 2 bases and J gave up 5 bases; unmatched junction bases: 9. This CDR3 contains 16 residues. The CDR3 nucleotides read TGTGCCAGCAGTTTAAGACGCGGGAGGGCCAGGGAGACCCAGTACTTC. Protein: CASSLRRGRARETQYF.

V and J are TRBV15 and TRBJ2-3; 10 bases fit TRBD1. Germline-derived CDR1 and CDR2 are LNHNV and YYDKDF (reference sequence). Trimming at V came to 0 bases and at J to 6 bases, leaving 6 bases not matched to a gene. The CDR3 spans 16 residues. CDR3 sequence reads: CATSRDRDRGMDTQYF. CDR3 in DNA: TGTGCCACCAGCAGAGATCGGGACAGGGGCATGGATACGCAGTATTTT. The full variable domain, in which reference TRBV15 and TRBJ2-3 provide the parts outside the CDR3, is DAMVIQNPRYQVTQFGKPVTLSCSQTLNHNVMYWYQQKSSQAPKLLFHYYDKDFNNEADTPDNFQSRRPNTSFCFLDIRSPGLGDTAMYLCATSRDRDRGMDTQYFGPGTRLTVL.

The chain carries TRBV5-6 and TRBJ1-1; no clear D. Germline CDR1 reads SGHDT; CDR2 reads YYEEEE. V lost 0 bases and J lost 1, with 7 bases in between. CDR3 size: 14 residues. The CDR3 nucleotides read TGTGCCAGCAGCTTGGATATTAGGAACACTGAAGCTTTCTTT. Translation: CASSLDIRNTEAFF. Looking up the rest from reference TRBV5-6 and TRBJ1-1 gives the full variable domain: DAGVTQSPTHLIKTRGQQVTLRCSPKSGHDTVSWYQQALGQGPQFIFQYYEEEERQRGNFPDRFSGHQFPNYSSELNVNALLLGDSALYLCASSLDIRNTEAFFGQGTRLTVV.

This chain connects TRBV15 to TRBJ2-1; maybe TRBD1 (5 bases). The CDR3 loop spans 14 amino acids. Trimming removed 0 bases at V and 5 bases at J, with 8 bases between. Germline assignment: CDR1 LNHNV and CDR2 YYDKDF (reference sequence). The CDR3 DNA reads TGTGCCACCAGCAGAGATCTAGGGGACAATGAGCAGTTCTTC. Its protein product is CATSRDLGDNEQFF.

This clone was counted a single time. The rearrangement uses TRBV9 and TRBJ1-1; 7 bases are shared with TRBD1. The CDR3 spans 12 residues. V lost 0 bases to trimming and J lost 11 bases; unmatched junction nucleotides: 4. Germline CDR1 and CDR2: SGDLS and YYNGEE. The CDR3, as DNA: TGTGCCAGCAGCGTAGAGGAGGGGGCGGCTTTCTTT. Translated: CASSVEEGAAFF.

The V call is TRBV5-8, the J call TRBJ2-7, with TRBD1 identical over 8 bases. The CDR3 runs 15 residues. Germline CDR1 SGHTS, CDR2 YDEGEE. Unmatched junction bases numbered 9, after V lost 4 bases and J lost 3 bases. DNA of the CDR3: TGTGCCAGCAGCCCGGTGGGACAGGACGACTACGAGCAGTACTTC. Its protein is CASSPVGQDDYEQYF.

This sequence joins TRBV28 and TRBJ2-5; 7 bases match TRBD2. V gave up 3 bases and J gave up 2 bases; unmatched junction bases: 3. CDR3 length: 14 residues. In germline, CDR1 is MDHEN, CDR2 SYDVKM. The CDR3 protein is CASSLPSGQETQYF. In DNA, the CDR3 is TGTGCCAGCAGTTTGCCTAGCGGACAAGAGACCCAGTACTTC. The full variable domain, with the rest looked up from reference TRBV28 and TRBJ2-5, is DVKVTQSSRYLVKRTGEKVFLECVQDMDHENMFWYRQDPGLGLRLIYFSYDVKMKEKGDIPEGYSVSREKKERFSLILESASTNQTSMYLCASSLPSGQETQYFGPGTRLLVL.

The chain uses TRBV2 and TRBJ1-2; D not certain. Trimming cost V 4 bases and J 7 bases, with 13 bases left between them. CDR1 and CDR2 from the germline V gene are SNHLY and FYNNEI. This CDR3 is 13 amino acids long. This CDR3 is CASSVRCFGGYTF. CDR3 sequence (DNA): TGTGCCAGCAGTGTCCGGTGCTTCGGTGGCTACACCTTC.

The CDR3 DNA follows: TGTGCCAGCATAGAAGCGGGAGCGGCCAAAAACATTCAGTACTTC. Translation gives CASIEAGAAKNIQYF. This rearrangement joins TRBV28 to TRBJ2-4; 8 positions agree with TRBD2. Trimming cost V 7 bases and J 1 base; bases outside gene matches: 6. There are 15 residues in the CDR3. Germline V CDR1 and CDR2: MDHEN, SYDVKM.

In regard to this clone: The junction differs from germline at one of its ends, possibly a read error. The chain has TRBV5-6 and TRBJ1-5; 9 bases match TRBD1. CDR3 size: 18 residues. Germline assignment: CDR1 SGHDT and CDR2 YYEEEE. This CDR3 is CARSSGQGWDTSNQPQHF. Written as DNA, the CDR3 is TGTGCCAGAAGCTCGGGACAGGGATGGGATACTAGCAATCAGCCCCAGCATTTT.

The gene calls are TRBV5-1 and TRBJ2-1; 11 bases line up with TRBD1. This CDR3 is 16 amino acids long. CDR1 and CDR2 (germline): SGHRS, YFSETQ. V lost 4 bases and J lost 9; bases outside the gene matches: 12. The CDR3 DNA reads TGCGCCAGCAGCCCCGGGGGGGGACAGGGGGTCAGTGAGCAGTTCTTC. Its protein product is CASSPGGGQGVSEQFF. The variable domain in full, completed from reference TRBV5-1 and TRBJ2-1, reads KAGVTQTPRYLIKTRGQQVTLSCSPISGHRSVSWYQQTPGQGLQFLFEYFSETQRNKGNFPGRFSGRQFSNSRSEMNVSTLELGDSALYLCASSPGGGQGVSEQFFGPGTRLTVL.

This rearrangement joins TRBV13 to TRBJ2-6; tentatively, D is TRBD2 (5 bases). V was shortened by 7 bases and J by 0 bases, with 10 bases between the two germline ends. This CDR3 region has 15 residues. The germline V gene has CDR1 PRHDT and CDR2 FYEKMQ (reference sequence). This CDR3 reads CASTLGLSGANVLTF. The CDR3 DNA sequence: TGTGCCAGCACCCTCGGACTCTCTGGGGCCAACGTCCTGACTTTC.

V is TRBV4-1 and J is TRBJ2-1; TRBD2 matches at 9 bases. V lost 1 base and J lost 0; bases outside the gene matches: 16. The CDR3 extends over 21 amino acids. Germline V gives CDR1 MGHRA, CDR2 YSYEKL. The CDR3 spells CASSQGVFSGGSPSSYNEQFF. The CDR3 DNA reads as TGCGCCAGCAGCCAAGGGGTTTTTAGCGGGGGCTCTCCGAGCTCCTACAATGAGCAGTTCTTC.

The V call is TRBV7-2, the J call TRBJ1-1, with 8 bases that match TRBD1. V gave up 5 bases and J gave up 8 bases; unmatched junction bases: 7. CDR3 length equals 13 residues. The germline V gene has CDR1 SGHTA and CDR2 FQGNSA. The CDR3 DNA reads as TGTGCCAGCAGCGGCAGGGGGCTACCGGAAGCTTTCTTT. Encoded protein: CASSGRGLPEAFF.

The chain links TRBV23-1 to TRBJ2-1; a weak D match, TRBD1 (7 bases). TRBV23-1 is annotated as an ORF whose role is uncertain. This CDR3 is 16 amino acids long. V lost 4 bases and J lost 8, with 21 bases in between. The CDR3 here is CASSPRIRGRRDEQFF. CDR3 DNA: TGCGCCAGCAGTCCACGGATCAGGGGGAGGAGGGATGAGCAGTTCTTC.

This chain connects TRBV6-1 to TRBJ2-3, with a weak D call TRBD2 (6 bases). Trimming left V 10 bases short and J 1 base short, with 15 bases between. The CDR3 is made up of 14 amino acids. The germline V gene encodes CDR1 MNHNS and CDR2 SASEGT. The CDR3: CAITDPGGTDTQYF. The CDR3 DNA follows: TGTGCCATTACAGATCCGGGGGGCACAGATACGCAGTATTTT.

The chain has TRBV6-6 and TRBJ2-7, with D perhaps matching TRBD2 (5 bases). Germline CDR1 and CDR2: MNHNY and SVGAGI (reference sequence). V was cut by 5 bases and J by 0 bases, with 11 bases left in between. The CDR3 contains 14 residues. CDR3: CASSPRGLSYEQYF. The CDR3 DNA is TGTGCCAGCAGTCCCCGGGGTCTCTCCTACGAGCAGTACTTC.

In this sample, this clone turned up a few times. The V call is TRBV13, the J call TRBJ2-3; D might be TRBD2 (6 bases). The CDR3 spans 15 residues. V lost 1 base and J 1 base, leaving 9 bases between the germline ends. Germline loops: CDR1 PRHDT, CDR2 FYEKMQ (reference sequence). The CDR3 DNA reads as TGTGCCAGCAGCTTAGAAGGCGGGGGCACAGATACGCAGTATTTT. It is translated as CASSLEGGGTDTQYF.

This clone turned up a few times. CDR3 region: CASSFPTGQSAYEQYF. In DNA form, the CDR3 reads TGTGCCAGCAGTTTCCCGACAGGGCAATCCGCCTACGAGCAGTACTTC. The chain recombines TRBV27 with TRBJ2-7, with TRBD1 identical over 7 bases. CDR1 and CDR2 from the germline V gene are MNHEY and SMNVEV (reference sequence). This CDR3 is 16 amino acids long. Trimming took 3 bases from V and 2 from J; bases not matched to a gene: 10.

The chain joins TRBV6-1 to TRBJ1-1; possible D gene TRBD1, 5 bases. Germline V gene data show CDR1 as MNHNS and CDR2 as SASEGT. The CDR3 is 14 amino acids. Trimming stripped 5 bases from V and 0 bases from J, with 10 bases between. The CDR3 here is CASSHDRLNTEAFF. The CDR3 nucleotides read TGTGCCAGCAGTCACGACAGACTGAACACTGAAGCTTTCTTT.

This clone was counted a few times. The chain recombines TRBV2 with TRBJ1-4; TRBD1 agrees at 8 bases. CDR1 and CDR2 from the germline V gene are SNHLY and FYNNEI. V lost 6 bases to trimming and J lost 7 bases; unmatched junction nucleotides: 13. The CDR3 consists of 16 residues. CDR3 amino acids: CASSGGSDRGSEKLFF. The CDR3 DNA sequence: TGTGCCAGCAGCGGGGGCAGTGACAGGGGTAGTGAAAAACTGTTTTTT.

CDR3 sequence reads: CASSFTGGEETQYF. For the CDR3, the DNA is TGTGCCAGCAGCTTTACAGGGGGGGAAGAGACCCAGTACTTC. This chain joins TRBV7-9 and TRBJ2-5, with a weak D call TRBD1 (8 bases). The CDR3 is 14 residues long. V was clipped by 3 bases and J by 3 bases, with 11 bases between them. Per germline, CDR1 SEHNR and CDR2 FQNEAQ (reference sequence).

This sequence joins TRBV9 and TRBJ1-2, with a possible D match to TRBD1 (6 bases). CDR1 is SGDLS, CDR2 YYNGEE, per germline. V dropped 3 bases and J dropped 2 bases, with 17 bases sitting between them. CDR3 size: 16 residues. CDR3 in DNA: TGTGCCAGCAGCGAGGACAGAAAAAATTCAAACTATGGCTACACCTTC. Its protein product is CASSEDRKNSNYGYTF.

The chain joins TRBV6-1 to TRBJ1-6, with no clear D. The V end lost 3 bases, the J end lost 16 bases, and 16 bases lay between the germline ends. Per germline, CDR1 MNHNS and CDR2 SASEGT. CDR3 length: 13 amino acids. In DNA, the CDR3 is TGTGCCAGCAGTGAGGACTCGATTGCCCGACTCCACTTT. Protein sequence: CASSEDSIARLHF.

V gene TRBV4-2 combines with J gene TRBJ1-2, with no clear D. The germline V gene has CDR1 LGHNA and CDR2 YNFKEQ. The CDR3 contains 16 residues. V was cut by 2 bases and J by 4 bases, with 17 bases left in between. The CDR3 loop is CASSQPSLSKSYGYTF. The CDR3 DNA reads TGTGCCAGCAGCCAACCATCCCTGAGCAAGTCCTATGGCTACACCTTC.

This rearrangement joins TRBV30 to TRBJ2-1, with a possible D match to TRBD2 (6 bases). Germline assignment: CDR1 GTSNPN and CDR2 SVGIG (reference sequence). The CDR3 has 14 residues. Trimming stripped 0 bases from V and 3 bases from J, with 9 bases between. CDR3 amino acids: CAWSVGTGYNEQFF. The CDR3 nucleotides read TGTGCCTGGAGTGTGGGGACTGGCTACAATGAGCAGTTCTTC.

The rearrangement uses TRBV6-4 and TRBJ1-1; TRBD1 might be the D (5 bases). Trimming shortened V by 3 bases and J by 3 bases, and 8 bases separated the two germline ends. This CDR3 has 13 residues. Germline assignment: CDR1 MRHNA and CDR2 SNTAGT. The CDR3, as DNA: TGTGCCAGCAGTGAAGGGGTGGACACTGAAGCTTTCTTT. This gives the protein CASSEGVDTEAFF.

This chain joins TRBV6-5 and TRBJ1-1, with D tentatively TRBD1 (5 bases). The CDR3 has 13 residues. The V gene lost 5 bases and the J gene lost 1 base, with 8 bases spanning the gap. CDR1 is MNHEY, CDR2 SVGAGI, per germline. The DNA of the CDR3 is TGTGCCAGCAGTCGACAGAAGAACACTGAAGCTTTCTTT. Translating it yields CASSRQKNTEAFF.

J is TRBJ2-7 and V is TRBV5-1; 13 positions match TRBD2. The CDR3 has 16 amino acids. The V gene end was trimmed by 3 bases and the J gene end by 5 bases; junction bases not matched to a gene: 8. The germline V gene has CDR1 SGHRS and CDR2 YFSETQ. CDR3 residues: CASSSGLAGAVNEQYF. Written as DNA, the CDR3 is TGCGCCAGCAGCTCTGGACTAGCGGGAGCGGTTAACGAGCAGTACTTC. Full variable domain (remainder filled in from reference TRBV5-1 and TRBJ2-7): KAGVTQTPRYLIKTRGQQVTLSCSPISGHRSVSWYQQTPGQGLQFLFEYFSETQRNKGNFPGRFSGRQFSNSRSEMNVSTLELGDSALYLCASSSGLAGAVNEQYFGPGTRLTVT.